Following are 8 T cell receptor beta chains from one sample sequenced in a study of shared clonotypes between healthy human individuals. Profiled with immunoSEQ multiplex PCR; TCRdb holds only in-frame clones, not every one. The data contain about 800,000 clones, about 97% of them singletons. Naive CD8 cells lacked CD45RO and underwent positive selection for CCR7, leaving out terminally differentiated effector memory CD45RA+ cells. Sequencing was carried out using naive CD8+ T cells sorted from blood. All receptors derive from a man aged 25 to 40 in good health.

The genes are TRBV5-4 and TRBJ2-7, with a possible D match to TRBD2 (6 bases). Between the trimmed V and J ends, which lost 3 bases and 4 bases, there was a span of 20 bases. The CDR3 runs 16 residues. Germline loops: CDR1 SGHNT, CDR2 YYREEE (reference sequence). The CDR3 nucleotides are TGTGCCAGCAGCTCCAGGACTAATGGGCGTGGGTACGAGCAGTACTTC. Encoded protein: CASSSRTNGRGYEQYF.

This chain uses TRBV2 with TRBJ2-7; D may be TRBD1 (5 bases). CDR1 and CDR2 from the germline V gene are SNHLY and FYNNEI. The CDR3 length is 14 residues. The V and J ends lost 8 bases and 4 bases respectively, with 18 bases between them. CDR3 coding DNA: TGTGCCAGCGCTCTGGACAAGGACGCTTACGAGCAGTACTTC. Protein: CASALDKDAYEQYF. The whole variable domain, remainder taken from reference TRBV2 and TRBJ2-7, is EPEVTQTPSHQVTQMGQEVILRCVPISNHLYFYWYRQILGQKVEFLVSFYNNEISEKSEIFDDQFSVERPDGSNFTLKIRSTKLEDSAMYFCASALDKDAYEQYFGPGTRLTVT.

The genes are TRBV10-2 and TRBJ2-7; D call uncertain. CDR3 size: 13 residues. Germline V gene sequence: CDR1 WSHSY, CDR2 SAAADI. V lost 4 bases to trimming and J lost 3 bases, with 10 bases between them. DNA for the CDR3: TGCGCCAGCAGTGGGTTTGAGTACTACGAGCAGTACTTC. It translates to CASSGFEYYEQYF.

J is TRBJ2-1 and V is TRBV15; tentatively, D is TRBD1 (6 bases). Per germline, CDR1 LNHNV and CDR2 YYDKDF (reference sequence). Trimming cost V 0 bases and J 7 bases, with 22 bases left between them. This CDR3 contains 18 residues. CDR3 in DNA: TGTGCCACCAGCAGAGATCTGATGGGGGCTTCTCAACGGAATGAGCAGTTCTTC. Translating gives CATSRDLMGASQRNEQFF.

This rearrangement joins TRBV10-3 to TRBJ2-3, with 7 bases aligning to TRBD2. Unmatched junction bases numbered 6, after V lost 3 bases and J lost 6 bases. Germline lookup yields CDR1 ENHRY and CDR2 SYGVKD. The CDR3 loop spans 14 amino acids. The CDR3 protein is CAISDGGGPDTQYF. The CDR3 coding sequence is TGTGCCATCAGTGATGGGGGAGGGCCGGATACGCAGTATTTT.

The chain couples TRBV28 to TRBJ2-1, with a tentative D call TRBD2 (6 bases). Germline V gives CDR1 MDHEN, CDR2 SYDVKM. The length of the CDR3 is 22 residues. The germline V and J ends were trimmed by 4 bases and 3 bases, with 34 bases remaining between them. CDR3 region: CASSSIFGRESPHSGYYNEQFF. CDR3 coding DNA: TGTGCCAGCAGTTCGATTTTTGGACGGGAGTCTCCGCACTCGGGTTACTACAATGAGCAGTTCTTC.

The chain combines TRBV7-8 with TRBJ2-1, with 12 bases matching TRBD2. The CDR3 sequence is 17 residues long. V lost 5 bases, J lost 4 bases, and 9 bases stayed unmatched. Germline V gives CDR1 SGHVS, CDR2 FQNEAQ. The CDR3 DNA follows: TGTGCCAGCAGCCCACGGCGGACTAGCGGGATGTACAATGAGCAGTTCTTC. This translates into CASSPRRTSGMYNEQFF. Filled out from reference TRBV7-8 and TRBJ2-1, the complete variable domain reads GAGVSQSPRYKVAKRGQDVALRCDPISGHVSLFWYQQALGQGPEFLTYFQNEAQLDKSGLPSDRFFAERPEGSVSTLKIQRTQQEDSAVYLCASSPRRTSGMYNEQFFGPGTRLTVL.

The chain is built from TRBV7-9 and TRBJ2-7; no clear D. The germline V gene encodes CDR1 SEHNR and CDR2 FQNEAQ (reference sequence). Trimming removed 5 bases at V and 1 base at J, with 12 bases between. The CDR3 has 14 amino acids. The CDR3 here is CASSQPRNSYEQYF. CDR3 nucleotides: TGTGCCAGCAGCCAACCCAGGAATTCCTACGAGCAGTACTTC.